A single TCR beta chain is shown here with its context. Its antigen is unknown. The data were obtained in a study of tissue T cells after allogeneic stem cell transplantation. Study details: Several lines of graft-versus-host disease therapy were given to all patients, all with gastrointestinal involvement. CD3+ T cells were flow-sorted when enough cells; otherwise DNA extracted directly.

Method: immunoSEQ multiplex PCR; TCRdb's copy keeps in-frame clones and lacks some. The sample shows around 28,000 clones, over 75% of them seen only once. The V and J ends lost 6 bases and 1 base respectively, with 7 bases between them. There are 13 residues in the CDR3. Germline V gene sequence: CDR1 MRHNA, CDR2 SNTAGT. The study's findings and limits: Within patients, tissue anatomy strongly shaped TCR repertoire composition.

The starting material was blood, obtained before transplantation. This receptor was taken from a woman aged 18-49 years who later had graft-versus-host disease after an allogeneic stem cell transplant. The chain combines TRBV6-4 with TRBJ1-5; D is uncertain. The CDR3 sequence is CASSSDSNQPQHF. The CDR3 coding sequence is TGTGCCAGCAGCTCGGACAGCAATCAGCCCCAGCATTTT.